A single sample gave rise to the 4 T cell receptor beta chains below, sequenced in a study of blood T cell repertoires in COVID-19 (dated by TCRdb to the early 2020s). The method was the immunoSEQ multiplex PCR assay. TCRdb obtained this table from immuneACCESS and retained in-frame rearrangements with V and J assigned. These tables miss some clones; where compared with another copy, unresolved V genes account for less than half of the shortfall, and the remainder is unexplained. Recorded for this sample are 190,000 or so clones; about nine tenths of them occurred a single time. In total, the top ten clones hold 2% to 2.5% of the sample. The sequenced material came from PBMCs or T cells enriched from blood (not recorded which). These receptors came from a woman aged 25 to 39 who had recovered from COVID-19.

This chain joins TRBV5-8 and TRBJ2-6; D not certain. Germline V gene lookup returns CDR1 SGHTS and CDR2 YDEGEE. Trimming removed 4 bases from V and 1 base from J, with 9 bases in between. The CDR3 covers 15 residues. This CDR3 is CASSLYVSGANVLTF. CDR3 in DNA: TGTGCCAGCAGCCTGTATGTATCTGGGGCCAACGTCCTGACTTTC. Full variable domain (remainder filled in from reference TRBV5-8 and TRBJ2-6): EAGVTQSPTHLIKTRGQQATLRCSPISGHTSVYWYQQALGLGLQFLLWYDEGEERNRGNFPPRFSGRQFPNYSSELNVNALELEDSALYLCASSLYVSGANVLTFGAGSRLTVL.

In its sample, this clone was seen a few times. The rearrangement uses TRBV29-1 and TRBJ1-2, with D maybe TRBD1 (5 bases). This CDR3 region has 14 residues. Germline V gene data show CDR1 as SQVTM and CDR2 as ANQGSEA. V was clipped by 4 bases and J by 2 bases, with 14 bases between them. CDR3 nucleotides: TGCAGCGTTGTAAGAGACGCAGGGAACTATGGCTACACCTTC. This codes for CSVVRDAGNYGYTF.

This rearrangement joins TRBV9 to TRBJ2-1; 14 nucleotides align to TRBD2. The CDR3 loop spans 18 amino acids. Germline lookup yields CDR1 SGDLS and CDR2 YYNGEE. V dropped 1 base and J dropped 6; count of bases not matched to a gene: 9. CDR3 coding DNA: TGTGCCAGCAGCGTAACCGTGGGACTAGCGGGAGCCCGCAATGAGCAGTTCTTC. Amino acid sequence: CASSVTVGLAGARNEQFF. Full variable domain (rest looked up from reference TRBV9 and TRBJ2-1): DSGVTQTPKHLITATGQRVTLRCSPRSGDLSVYWYQQSLDQGLQFLIQYYNGEERAKGNILERFSAQQFPDLHSELNLSSLELGDSALYFCASSVTVGLAGARNEQFFGPGTRLTVL.

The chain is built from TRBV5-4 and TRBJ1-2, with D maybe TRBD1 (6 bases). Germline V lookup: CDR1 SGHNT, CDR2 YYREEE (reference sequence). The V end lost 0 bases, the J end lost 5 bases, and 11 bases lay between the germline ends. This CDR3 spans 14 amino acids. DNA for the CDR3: TGTGCCAGCAGCTTGGCGGGAGGGGGTTATGGCTACACCTTC. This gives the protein CASSLAGGGYGYTF.